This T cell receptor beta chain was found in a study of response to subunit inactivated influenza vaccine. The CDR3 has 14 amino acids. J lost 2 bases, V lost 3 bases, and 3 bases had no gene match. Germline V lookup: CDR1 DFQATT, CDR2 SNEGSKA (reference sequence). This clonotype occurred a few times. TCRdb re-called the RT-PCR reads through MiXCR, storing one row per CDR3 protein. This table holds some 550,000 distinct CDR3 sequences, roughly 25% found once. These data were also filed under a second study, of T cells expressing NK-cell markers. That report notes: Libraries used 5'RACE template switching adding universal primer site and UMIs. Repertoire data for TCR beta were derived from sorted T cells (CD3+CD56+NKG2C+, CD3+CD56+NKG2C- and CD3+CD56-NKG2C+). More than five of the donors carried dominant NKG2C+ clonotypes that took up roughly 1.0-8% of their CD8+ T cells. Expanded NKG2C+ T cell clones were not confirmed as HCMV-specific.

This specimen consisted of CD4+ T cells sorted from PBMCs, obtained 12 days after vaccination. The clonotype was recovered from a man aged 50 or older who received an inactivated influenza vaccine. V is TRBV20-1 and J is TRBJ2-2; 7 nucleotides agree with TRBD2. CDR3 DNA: TGCAGTGCTAGTTCTAGCGGCAACACCGGGGAGCTGTTTTTT. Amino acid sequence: CSASSSGNTGELFF.